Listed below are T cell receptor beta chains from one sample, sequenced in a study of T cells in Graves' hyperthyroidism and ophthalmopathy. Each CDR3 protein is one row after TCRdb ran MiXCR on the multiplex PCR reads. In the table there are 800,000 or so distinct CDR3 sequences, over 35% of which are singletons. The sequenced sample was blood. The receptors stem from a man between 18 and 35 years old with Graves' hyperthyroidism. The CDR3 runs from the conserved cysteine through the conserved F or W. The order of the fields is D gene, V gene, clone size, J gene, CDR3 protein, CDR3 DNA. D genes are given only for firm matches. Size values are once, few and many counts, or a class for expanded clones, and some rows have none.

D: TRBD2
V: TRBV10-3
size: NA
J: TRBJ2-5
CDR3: CAISESRLAGGPTQTQYF
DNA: TGTGCCATCAGTGAGTCGCGACTAGCGGGGGGGCCAACGCAGACCCAGTACTTC

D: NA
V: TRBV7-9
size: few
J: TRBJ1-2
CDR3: CASSLDSSAHTF
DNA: TGTGCCAGCAGCTTGGACTCCTCCGCCCACACCTTC

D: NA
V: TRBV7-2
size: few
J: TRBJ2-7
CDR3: CASSPGALTYEQYF
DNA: TGTGCCAGCAGCCCAGGGGCGCTGACCTACGAGCAGTACTTC

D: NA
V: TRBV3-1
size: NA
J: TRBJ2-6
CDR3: CASSPNTGGANVLTF
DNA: TGTGCCAGCAGCCCAAATACGGGAGGGGCCAACGTCCTGACTTTC

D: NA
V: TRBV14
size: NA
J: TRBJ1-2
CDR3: CASSQGSGALGTF
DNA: TGTGCCAGCAGCCAAGGTTCGGGGGCCCTGGGAACCTTC

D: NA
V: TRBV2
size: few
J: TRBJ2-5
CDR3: CASSSGYAETQYF
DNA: TGTGCCAGCAGTTCGGGGTACGCAGAGACCCAGTACTTC

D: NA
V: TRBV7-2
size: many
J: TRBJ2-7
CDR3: CASSLEGTVDEQYF
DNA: TGTGCCAGCAGCTTAGAAGGGACCGTGGACGAGCAGTACTTC

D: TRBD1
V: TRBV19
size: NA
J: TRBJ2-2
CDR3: CASRRQGQEKAGELFF
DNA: TGTGCCAGCAGACGACAGGGACAGGAGAAGGCCGGGGAGCTGTTTTTT

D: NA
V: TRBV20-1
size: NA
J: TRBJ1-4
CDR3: CSARERGENEKLFF
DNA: TGCAGTGCTAGAGAGCGAGGGGAAAATGAAAAACTGTTTTTT

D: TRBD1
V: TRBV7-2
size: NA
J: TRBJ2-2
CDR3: CASSHGQGGTGELFF
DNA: TGTGCCAGCAGCCATGGACAGGGGGGAACCGGGGAGCTGTTTTTT

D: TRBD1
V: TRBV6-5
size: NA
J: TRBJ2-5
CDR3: CASSRTGARSQTQYF
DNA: TGTGCCAGCAGCCGCACAGGGGCTAGAAGTCAGACCCAGTACTTC

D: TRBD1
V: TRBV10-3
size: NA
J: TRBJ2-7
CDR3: CAVGTDSYEQYF
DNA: TGTGCCGTAGGGACAGATTCCTACGAGCAGTACTTC

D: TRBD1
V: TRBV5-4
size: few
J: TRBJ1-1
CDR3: CASSSTGTGQTEAFF
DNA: TGTGCCAGCAGCTCGACTGGGACAGGGCAGACTGAAGCTTTCTTT

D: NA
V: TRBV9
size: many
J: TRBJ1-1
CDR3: CASSVQATNTEAFF
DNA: TGTGCCAGCAGCGTCCAGGCTACGAACACTGAAGCTTTCTTT

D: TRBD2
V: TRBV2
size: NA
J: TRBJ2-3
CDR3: CASSEAWLAGGLSTDTQYF
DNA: TGTGCCAGCAGTGAAGCGTGGCTAGCGGGAGGGTTGAGCACAGATACGCAGTATTTT

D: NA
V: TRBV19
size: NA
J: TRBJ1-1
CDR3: CASSPYLGAEAFF
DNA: TGTGCCAGTAGCCCCTACCTAGGGGCTGAAGCTTTCTTT

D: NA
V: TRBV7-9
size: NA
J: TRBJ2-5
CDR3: CASSLKPPGETQYF
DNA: TGTGCCAGCAGCTTAAAACCCCCCGGGGAGACCCAGTACTTC

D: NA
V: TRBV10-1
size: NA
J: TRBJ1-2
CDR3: CASSESTSGHGYTF
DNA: TGCGCCAGCAGTGAGTCGACGTCAGGCCATGGCTACACCTTC

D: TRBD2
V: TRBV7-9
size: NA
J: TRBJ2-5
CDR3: CASSPYVAGDTETQYF
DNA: TGTGCCAGCAGCCCGTATGTAGCGGGAGATACCGAGACCCAGTACTTC

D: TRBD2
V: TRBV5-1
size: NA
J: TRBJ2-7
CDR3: CASSLSQLAGLYEQYF
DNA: TGCGCCAGCAGCTTGTCCCAACTAGCGGGCCTTTATGAGCAGTACTTC

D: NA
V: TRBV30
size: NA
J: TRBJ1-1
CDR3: CAWRRLNTEAFF
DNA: TGTGCCTGGAGAAGGTTGAACACTGAAGCTTTCTTT

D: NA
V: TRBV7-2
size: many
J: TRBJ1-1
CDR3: CASSLRHAGNTEAFF
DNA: TGTGCCAGCAGCTTAAGACACGCGGGGAACACTGAAGCTTTCTTT

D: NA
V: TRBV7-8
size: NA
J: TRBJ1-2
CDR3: CASSLGGITGGYTF
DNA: TGTGCCAGCAGCTTAGGGGGGATAACGGGTGGCTACACCTTC

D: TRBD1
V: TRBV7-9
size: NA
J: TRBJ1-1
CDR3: CASSLVGQGDTEAFF
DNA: TGTGCCAGCAGCTTAGTTGGACAGGGGGACACTGAAGCTTTCTTT

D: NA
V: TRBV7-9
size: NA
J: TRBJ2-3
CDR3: CASRLERDTQYF
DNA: TGTGCCAGCAGACTCGAACGGGATACGCAGTATTTT

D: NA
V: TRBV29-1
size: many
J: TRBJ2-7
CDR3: CSVVLDRSYEQYF
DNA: TGCAGCGTTGTCCTTGACCGATCCTACGAGCAGTACTTC

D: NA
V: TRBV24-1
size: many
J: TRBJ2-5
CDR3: CATSDFGETQYF
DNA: TGTGCCACCAGTGATTTCGGGGAGACCCAGTACTTC

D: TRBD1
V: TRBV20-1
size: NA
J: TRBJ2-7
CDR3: CSASGQAAYEQYF
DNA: TGCAGTGCTAGTGGACAGGCCGCCTACGAGCAGTACTTC

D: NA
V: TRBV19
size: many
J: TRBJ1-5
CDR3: CASSPWTGATQPQHF
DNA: TGTGCCAGTAGTCCTTGGACGGGCGCAACTCAGCCCCAGCATTTT

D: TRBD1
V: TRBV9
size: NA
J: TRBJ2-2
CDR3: CASSVLGTVANTGELFF
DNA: TGTGCCAGCAGCGTACTTGGGACAGTCGCGAACACCGGGGAGCTGTTTTTT

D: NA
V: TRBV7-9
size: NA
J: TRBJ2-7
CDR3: CASSLAWHSSYEQYF
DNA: TGTGCCAGCAGCTTAGCGTGGCACAGTTCCTACGAGCAGTACTTC

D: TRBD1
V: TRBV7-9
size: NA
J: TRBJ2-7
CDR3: CASSLADRVSYEQYF
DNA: TGTGCCAGCAGCTTAGCGGACAGGGTCTCCTACGAGCAGTACTTC

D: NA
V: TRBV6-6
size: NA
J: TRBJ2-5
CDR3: CASSYSAGIEETQYF
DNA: TGTGCCAGCAGTTACTCCGCAGGGATTGAAGAGACCCAGTACTTC

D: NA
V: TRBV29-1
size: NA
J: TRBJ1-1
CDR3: CSVGGWETAPITTEAFF
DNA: TGCAGCGTTGGCGGTTGGGAGACAGCCCCTATCACCACTGAAGCTTTCTTT

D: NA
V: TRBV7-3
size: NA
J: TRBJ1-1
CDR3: CASSQPVAHTGEAFF
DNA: TGCGCCAGCAGCCAACCAGTGGCTCACACGGGGGAAGCTTTCTTT

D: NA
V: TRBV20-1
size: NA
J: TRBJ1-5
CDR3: CSARAGINQPQHF
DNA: TGCAGTGCTAGAGCCGGGATCAATCAGCCCCAGCATTTT

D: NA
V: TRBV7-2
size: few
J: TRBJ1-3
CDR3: CASSYPGGATGNTIYF
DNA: TGTGCCAGCAGCTACCCGGGGGGCGCGACTGGAAACACCATATATTTT

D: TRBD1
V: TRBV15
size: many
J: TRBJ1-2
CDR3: CATSTGQGGQDGYTF
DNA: TGTGCCACCAGCACAGGACAGGGGGGACAGGATGGCTACACCTTC

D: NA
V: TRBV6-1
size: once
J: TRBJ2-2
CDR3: CASSAGASGELFF
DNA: TGTGCCAGCAGTGCAGGCGCTTCCGGGGAGCTGTTTTTT

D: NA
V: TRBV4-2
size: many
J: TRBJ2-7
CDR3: CASSPRGGYYEQYF
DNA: TGTGCCAGCAGTCCAAGGGGGGGGTACTACGAGCAGTACTTC

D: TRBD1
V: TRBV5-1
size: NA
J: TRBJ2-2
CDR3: CASSPWTGINTGELFF
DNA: TGCGCCAGCAGCCCTTGGACAGGGATCAACACCGGGGAGCTGTTTTTT

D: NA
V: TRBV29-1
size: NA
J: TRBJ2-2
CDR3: CSLPDGKNTGELFF
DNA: TGCAGCCTACCTGATGGGAAGAACACCGGGGAGCTGTTTTTT

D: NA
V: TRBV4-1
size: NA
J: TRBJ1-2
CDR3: CASNSGGGQYGYTF
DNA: TGCGCCAGCAACTCGGGGGGCGGACAGTATGGCTACACCTTC

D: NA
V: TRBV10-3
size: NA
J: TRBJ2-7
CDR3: CASSYSRSSTYEQYF
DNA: TGTGCCAGCAGTTACAGTAGGAGTTCTACCTACGAGCAGTACTTC

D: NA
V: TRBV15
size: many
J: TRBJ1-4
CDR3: CATSRDRSTVNEKLFF
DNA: TGTGCCACCAGCAGAGATCGATCTACGGTCAATGAAAAACTGTTTTTT

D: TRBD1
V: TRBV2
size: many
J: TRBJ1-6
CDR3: CASSGRQGSNSPLHF
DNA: TGTGCCAGCAGCGGAAGACAGGGGAGCAATTCACCCCTCCACTTT

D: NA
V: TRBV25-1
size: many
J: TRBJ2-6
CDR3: CASIGDSGANVLTF
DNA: TGTGCCAGCATTGGGGACTCTGGGGCCAACGTCCTGACTTTC

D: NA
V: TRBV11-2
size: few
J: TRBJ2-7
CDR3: CASSWMKGGYEQYF
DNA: TGTGCCAGCAGCTGGATGAAGGGGGGTTACGAGCAGTACTTC

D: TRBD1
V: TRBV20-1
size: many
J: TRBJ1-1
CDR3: CSAPRQGGEAFF
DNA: TGCAGTGCTCCTCGACAGGGCGGGGAAGCTTTCTTT

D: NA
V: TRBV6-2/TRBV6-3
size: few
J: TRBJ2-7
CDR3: CASSEPARSYEQYF
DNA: TGTGCCAGCAGTGAGCCTGCCCGCTCCTACGAGCAGTACTTC

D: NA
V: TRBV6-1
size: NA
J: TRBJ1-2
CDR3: CASSLTHNGYGYTF
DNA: TGTGCCAGCAGCCTCACCCATAACGGATATGGCTACACCTTC

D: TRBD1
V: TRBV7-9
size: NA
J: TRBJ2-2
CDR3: CASSSPGQGSTGELFF
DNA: TGTGCCAGCAGCTCGCCGGGACAGGGTAGCACCGGGGAGCTGTTTTTT

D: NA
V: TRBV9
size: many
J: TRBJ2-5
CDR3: CASSVESGTVRETQYF
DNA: TGTGCCAGCAGCGTAGAATCGGGGACGGTGAGAGAGACCCAGTACTTC